The clone carrying this T cell receptor beta chain was observed at least ten times. No antigen is known for it. The V gene's germline CDR1 is GTSNPN and CDR2 SVGIG (reference sequence). The CDR3 is made up of 14 amino acids. Trimming shortened V by 2 bases and J by 1 base, and 12 bases separated the two germline ends. This specimen comes from a study of T-cell memory formation after mild COVID-19. Study in general: For the most part, TCR clusters were specific to one donor. Notes on the study in general: Detection of some responders pre-infection suggested pre-existing cross-reactive memory T cells participated. A second wave expanding day 15 to 37 was CD4+-biased; contracting clones were balanced.

TCRdb analysed the 5' RACE reads with MiXCR anew, one entry per CDR3 protein. The sample holds fewer than 350,000 distinct CDR3 sequences, roughly 18% seen once. Sequenced: PBMCs or a T cell subset sorted from them (not recorded which). The chain is built from TRBV30 and TRBJ2-7; D unclear. The sequence derives from a man aged 18 to 35 who had mild COVID-19 (a few samples of this study predate the infection). Cell type and time point are not known. The CDR3 reads CAWSPDTTSYEQYF. The DNA for the CDR3 is TGTGCCTGGAGTCCAGACACTACATCCTACGAGCAGTACTTC.